This is a list of T cell receptor beta chains from one sample in a study of cytomegalovirus exposure and HLA in healthy donors. Sequencing was performed with immunoSEQ multiplex PCR; in TCRdb, only in-frame clones are kept and a portion is missing. The sample includes about 160,000 clones, around 78% of them seen just once. Sample: PBMCs. All receptors come from a female donor in good health and CMV-seronegative. Both conserved end residues are part of each CDR3. The D gene is left open where the match is weak. Some rows mark clone size as missing; the rest say once, few, many or name a class of expanded clone.

J	D	V	size	DNA	CDR3
TRBJ2-7	TRBD2	TRBV6-5	few	TGTGCCAGCAGTTTAGGACTAGCGGGAGACGAGCAGTACTTC	CASSLGLAGDEQYF
TRBJ2-7	TRBD2	TRBV5-1	.	TGCGCCAGCTCCCGAGCGGGGCCCTCCTACGAGCAGTACTTC	CASSRAGPSYEQYF
TRBJ2-1	TRBD2	TRBV5-1	.	TGCGCCAGCAGCTTGGATCCTAGCGGGCCCGAGCAGTTCTTC	CASSLDPSGPEQFF
TRBJ2-5	TRBD2	TRBV7-9	.	TGTGCCAGCAGCGGAGGCTCTAGCGGGCACCAAGAGACCCAGTACTTC	CASSGGSSGHQETQYF
TRBJ1-1	.	TRBV4-2	.	TGTGCCAGCAGCCAAGATAGTGGGGGGGTCGGCACTGAAGCTTTCTTT	CASSQDSGGVGTEAFF
TRBJ2-4	.	TRBV5-6	.	TGTGCCAGCAGCTTGGGCCTCGCGGCAGAACCCAAAAACATTCAGTACTTC	CASSLGLAAEPKNIQYF
TRBJ1-6	.	TRBV27	few	TGTGCCAGCAGCCCGGCAGGGTATAATTCACCCCTCCACTTT	CASSPAGYNSPLHF
TRBJ2-7	.	TRBV4-3	.	TGCGCCAGCAGCCGTTCCGACGGGGGGCCTCACTCCTACGAGCAGTACTTC	CASSRSDGGPHSYEQYF
TRBJ2-7	TRBD1	TRBV4-1	.	TGCGCCAGCAGCCAGGGGACAGACACCTACGAGCAGTACTTC	CASSQGTDTYEQYF
TRBJ1-1	TRBD1	TRBV7-9	.	TGTGCCAGCAGCCAAGCGTATAGGACAGGGAGGGAAACTGAAGCTTTCTTT	CASSQAYRTGRETEAFF
TRBJ1-2	.	TRBV6-1	few	TGTGCCAGCAGTGAAGGGCCCCACTATGGCTACACCTTC	CASSEGPHYGYTF
TRBJ1-2	TRBD1	TRBV14	.	TGTGCCAGCAGCCCAACCGGGACAGGCTATGGCTACACCTTC	CASSPTGTGYGYTF
TRBJ1-2	TRBD1	TRBV7-6	once	TGTGCCAGCAGCCAGACAGGGGTTGGTGGCTACACCTTC	CASSQTGVGGYTF
TRBJ2-2	.	TRBV30	.	TGTGCCTGGGTCCCGGGGGTGCCCCCCGGGGAGCTGTTTTTT	CAWVPGVPPGELFF
TRBJ2-2	.	TRBV7-2	.	TGTGCCAGCAGCTTAGGGTACGGCACCGGGGAGCTGTTTTTT	CASSLGYGTGELFF
TRBJ2-7	.	TRBV5-8	.	TGTGCCAGCAGCTTCCGGTCGTACGAGCAGTACTTC	CASSFRSYEQYF
TRBJ1-2	.	TRBV28	.	TGTGCCAGCACAAACAGGGCTCTCTATGGCTACACCTTC	CASTNRALYGYTF
TRBJ1-2	.	TRBV7-2	.	TGTGCCAGCAGCTTATTTTCGGGCTACACCTTC	CASSLFSGYTF
TRBJ2-7	TRBD2	TRBV4-1	.	TGCGCCAGCAGCCAAGAGTTAGTACTAGCGGGAGACGAGCAGTACTTC	CASSQELVLAGDEQYF
TRBJ2-5	.	TRBV29-1	.	TGCAGCGCAACCCTAACAGGGTTTGGTCGGAAGCAGTACTTC	CSATLTGFGRKQYF
TRBJ1-1	.	TRBV18	.	TGTGCCAGCTCACCACCCATGTCCAACACTGAAGCTTTCTTT	CASSPPMSNTEAFF
TRBJ2-7	TRBD1	TRBV30	.	TGTGCCTGGACCAAAGGACCGGGACAGGGGGCCTACGAGCAGTACTTC	CAWTKGPGQGAYEQYF
TRBJ2-3	TRBD2	TRBV27	.	TGTGCCAGCAGTTTAGGGACTAGCGGGGCCGGGATTGGCACAGATACGCAGTATTTT	CASSLGTSGAGIGTDTQYF
TRBJ1-2	TRBD1	TRBV9	few	TGTGCCAGCAGCGTCGGACAGGGCCGGTATGGCTACACCTTC	CASSVGQGRYGYTF
TRBJ1-6	TRBD1	TRBV6-5	.	TGTGCCAGCAGTAGGACAGGGGTTTATAATTCACCCCTCCACTTT	CASSRTGVYNSPLHF
TRBJ1-2	.	TRBV19	.	TGTGCCAGTAGTATCCCTACAGAAAACTATGGCTACACCTTC	CASSIPTENYGYTF
TRBJ2-1	TRBD2	TRBV7-6	.	TGTGCCAGCAGGGGACGGGAGGTATACAATGAGCAGTTCTTC	CASRGREVYNEQFF
TRBJ1-2	TRBD1	TRBV7-2	few	TGTGCCAGCAGCTTAGCGCAGGGGGGAGGCAACTATGGCTACACCTTC	CASSLAQGGGNYGYTF
TRBJ2-7	TRBD2	TRBV23-1	few	TGCGCCAGCAGTCAAATAGCGGGAGAGGGGTACGAGCAGTACTTC	CASSQIAGEGYEQYF
TRBJ2-5	.	TRBV25-1	.	TGTGCCAGCAGTGTTCTGGCGGGGGCACAAGAGACCCAGTACTTC	CASSVLAGAQETQYF
TRBJ2-6	.	TRBV18	.	TGTGCCAGCTCACCAGGGACAGCCAACGTCCTGACTTTC	CASSPGTANVLTF
TRBJ2-2	TRBD1	TRBV5-1	.	TGCGCCAGCAGCTTGTGGGGACAGAAGAACACCGGGGAGCTGTTTTTT	CASSLWGQKNTGELFF
TRBJ1-3	.	TRBV5-4	once	TGTGCCAGCAGCTTGAGGACAGACTCCTCTGGAAACACCATATATTTT	CASSLRTDSSGNTIYF
TRBJ1-2	TRBD1	TRBV2	.	TGTGCCAGCAGGGACATTGAGACAGGGTTACTGGGCTACACCTTC	CASRDIETGLLGYTF
TRBJ1-2	.	TRBV7-9	.	TGTGCCAGCAGCTTAGAAGACAGCCGTGGCTACACCTTC	CASSLEDSRGYTF
TRBJ2-3	.	TRBV21-1	.	TGTGCCAGCAGACCGGCGGGGGGTAGGGAGACGAGGCCAGATACGCAGTATTTT	CASRPAGGRETRPDTQYF
TRBJ2-7	.	TRBV4-1	few	TGCGCCAGCAGCCCTCCGGAGGGGGCATACGAGCAGTACTTC	CASSPPEGAYEQYF
TRBJ2-5	.	TRBV4-1	.	TGCGCCAGCAGCCAAGAGTTAACAGCTCCCACAGGGACCCAGTACTTC	CASSQELTAPTGTQYF
TRBJ2-5	.	TRBV6-5	.	TGTGCCAGCAGTTACAACTATGACCAGTACTTC	CASSYNYDQYF
TRBJ2-7	.	TRBV9	.	TGTGCCAGCAGCGTAGGGGCCTCCTACGAGCAGTACTTC	CASSVGASYEQYF
TRBJ2-3	TRBD2	TRBV7-6	.	TGTGCCAGCAGCTCGGGCGGACTAGCAGGAGCACGGGGAGATACGCAGTATTTT	CASSSGGLAGARGDTQYF
TRBJ1-6	.	TRBV4-2	.	TGTGCCAGCAGCCCTATTGACAGGTTGAATAATTCACCCCTCCACTTT	CASSPIDRLNNSPLHF
TRBJ2-4	.	TRBV30	.	TGTGCCTGGAGTACGGCGGGAATATTACTAGCCAAAAACATTCAGTACTTC	CAWSTAGILLAKNIQYF
TRBJ1-5	.	TRBV7-2	.	TGTGCCAGCAGCTTAGGGCCACAGGGACAGCCCCAGCATTTT	CASSLGPQGQPQHF
TRBJ1-1	TRBD1	TRBV14	.	TGTGCCAGCAGCCGTATGTCAGGGGGCACTGAAGCTTTCTTT	CASSRMSGGTEAFF
TRBJ2-1	.	TRBV11-2	.	TGTGCCAGCAGCTTAGTACTGCAGGGGAAGAATGAGCAGTTCTTC	CASSLVLQGKNEQFF
TRBJ2-4	TRBD2	TRBV18	few	TGTGCCAGCTCACCATTAACTAGCGGGGCTAGCCCACAGTACTTC	CASSPLTSGASPQYF
TRBJ1-6	.	TRBV10-2	.	TGCGCCAGCAGTGAGTCAGGGGACTCCTCACCCCTCCACTTT	CASSESGDSSPLHF
TRBJ2-1	.	TRBV18	few	TGTGCCAGCTCCGCGGAGGGAGGACGATATGATGAGCAGTTCTTC	CASSAEGGRYDEQFF
TRBJ2-5	.	TRBV19	few	TGTGCCAGTAGTAACCGATTTAGTGCGCAAGAGACCCAGTACTTC	CASSNRFSAQETQYF
TRBJ1-6	.	TRBV19	.	TGTGCCAGTAGTATCGGGCCTAGCCCACCCCTCCACTTT	CASSIGPSPPLHF
TRBJ1-2	.	TRBV2	few	TGTGCCAGCACCTTCCGGGATGGAAGTGGCTACACCTTC	CASTFRDGSGYTF
TRBJ2-3	.	TRBV7-9	.	TGTGCCAGCAGCTTAGCAACCGGGACACCAAGGGATACGCAGTATTTT	CASSLATGTPRDTQYF
TRBJ2-5	.	TRBV9	few	TGTGCCAGCAGCGTAGGTCAGGCCGCTGGGGAGACCCAGTACTTC	CASSVGQAAGETQYF
TRBJ1-4	.	TRBV9	.	TGTGCCAGCAGCGTAGCCAGGGCCGGTGAAAAACTGTTTTTT	CASSVARAGEKLFF
TRBJ2-1	.	TRBV30	.	TGTGCCTGGAGTCTAAGTCATAAGAATGAGCAGTTCTTC	CAWSLSHKNEQFF
TRBJ2-1	TRBD2	TRBV19	.	TGTGCCAGTTCCGGGACTAGCGGCCCCAATGAGCAGTTCTTC	CASSGTSGPNEQFF
TRBJ2-3	TRBD2	TRBV28	.	TGTGCCAGCAGCAATCATGTCGGGACTAGCGGCACAGATACGCAGTATTTT	CASSNHVGTSGTDTQYF
TRBJ1-2	.	TRBV11-2	.	TGTGCCAGCACCACCGCAGGGTGGGGCTACACCTTC	CASTTAGWGYTF